This TCR beta chain appears in the sequencing data of a study of T cell responses to AZD1222 COVID-19 vaccine (dated by TCRdb to about 2021). Study-wide context: AZD1222 recipients whose second dose came at about 4 weeks and those whose second dose came at about 12 weeks were combined into one group, since spike-specific TCR depth and breadth did not differ between the two schedules. TCR sequencing covered more than 230 trial participants: 200 to 220 given two doses of AZD1222 and 26 given two doses of MenACWY control vaccine. Trial participants were enrolled into age subgroups of 18-55, 56-69 and 70-plus years, which contained about 150, 28 and 57 TCR-sequenced participants, respectively. Overall study outcomes, separate from this receptor: Reportedly, close to half of the unique spike-specific TCRs recognized epitopes lying outside the regions that are mutated in the B.1.351 and B.1.1.7 variants. After two AZD1222 doses, both the breadth and the depth of spike-specific TCRs were significantly higher than at day 0 and than in MenACWY recipients. No day 14 peak-response samples were available, so repertoires were characterized only after the peak T cell response. CD4 TCRs associated with the vaccine covered the entire spike protein, and the dominant responses were in regions 160-218 and 743-854. Conclusions about previously exposed vaccinees were limited because only six or seven AZD1222 recipients were SARS-CoV-2 seropositive at baseline. Most participants were white British and females outnumbered males, and the authors suggested that clonal diversity may have been underestimated. The 56-69-year group was small, and its depth increase did not reach significance, likely because of low power.

Regarding this clone: It lacks a known antigen. Nothing much larger sits one base from this clone, and base qualities are not available.

In light of the paper, this sample's time point label describes: baseline before first vaccination. Samples from vaccinated people were obtained from the UK trials COV001 and COV002, which included a single-blind randomized controlled phase 2/3 trial of AZD1222 (ChAdOx1 nCoV-19) in healthy adults. Trial participant PBMC samples were collected at day 0 and day 28 after the second dose for TCRbeta chain sequencing. The CDR3 regions of human TCRbeta chains were subjected to immunosequencing. As for the authors' bioinformatics: Repertoire TCRs were checked for matches against a reference library of SARS-CoV-2-specific TCRs that had been generated using the MIRA antigen-specificity platform. Breadth meant the fraction of unique TCRs that were SARS-CoV-2-associated, whereas depth meant the fraction of total T cells that were SARS-CoV-2-associated. Using the MIRA data, every spike-specific TCR was mapped to the spike region that the TCR reacted to and assigned to either a CD4 or a CD8 class. Log10-transformed breadth and depth values were compared by one-way ANOVA with Sidak's multiple comparisons tests. The source is immuneACCESS, and TCRdb retained only in-frame sequences with V and J called. Part of the clones is not carried over; for the studies checked, unresolved V genes explain less than half of this, and the remainder is unexplained. For V, J and clone size, that table is used; D and trimming come from the DNA. This sample is represented by about 110,000 clones; approximately 90% of them were singletons. The ten top clones hold around 3% of the sample.

Here V drops 4 bases and J drops 8 bases, and the junction holds 8 bases not matched to any gene. From a lookup of the germline V gene, CDR1 and CDR2 are SGHTA and FQGNSA. Inclusive of the bounding cysteine and phenylalanine, the CDR3 is 14 residues long. Only the CDR3 region is kept as DNA, spanning 42 bases read in frame from base 1. This sample comprised peripheral blood, obtained on day 0 of AZD1222 vaccination. Recombination linked TRBV7-2 to TRBJ1-2; 9 central bases correspond to TRBD1. The TCR originated in an adult in good health. The encoded CDR3 is CASSSRDRVGGYTF. The nucleotides read TGTGCCAGCAGCTCCCGGGACAGGGTTGGCGGCTACACCTTC.